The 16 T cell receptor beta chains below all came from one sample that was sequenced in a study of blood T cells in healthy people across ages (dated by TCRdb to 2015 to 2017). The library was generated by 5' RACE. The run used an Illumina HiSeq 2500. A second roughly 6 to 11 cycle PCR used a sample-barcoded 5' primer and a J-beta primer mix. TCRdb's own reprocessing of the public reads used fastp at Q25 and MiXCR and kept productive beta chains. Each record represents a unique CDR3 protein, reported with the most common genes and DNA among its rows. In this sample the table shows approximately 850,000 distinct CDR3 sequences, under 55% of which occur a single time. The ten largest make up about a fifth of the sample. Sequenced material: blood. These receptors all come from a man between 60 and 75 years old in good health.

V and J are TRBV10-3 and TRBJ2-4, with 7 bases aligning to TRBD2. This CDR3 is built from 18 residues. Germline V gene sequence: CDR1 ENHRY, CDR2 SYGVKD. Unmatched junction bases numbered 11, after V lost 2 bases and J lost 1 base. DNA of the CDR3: TGTGCCATCAGTGAGGTTGGCCAGCCCGGGGGGGCCAAAAACATTCAGTACTTC. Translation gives CAISEVGQPGGAKNIQYF.

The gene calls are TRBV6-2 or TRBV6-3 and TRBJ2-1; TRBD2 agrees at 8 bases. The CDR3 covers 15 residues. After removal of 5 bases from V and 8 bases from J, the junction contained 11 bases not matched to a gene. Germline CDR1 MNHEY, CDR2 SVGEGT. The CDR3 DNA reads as TGTGCCAGCAGTAGCCGGGGGGGTTCCAGTTATGAGCAGTTCTTC. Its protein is CASSSRGGSSYEQFF.

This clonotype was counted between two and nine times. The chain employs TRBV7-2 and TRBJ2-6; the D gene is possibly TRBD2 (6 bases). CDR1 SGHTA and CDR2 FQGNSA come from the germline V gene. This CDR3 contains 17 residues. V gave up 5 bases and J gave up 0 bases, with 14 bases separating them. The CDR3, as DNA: TGTGCCAGCAGCCTTAGGACGACTAGCTCTGGGGCCAACGTCCTGACTTTC. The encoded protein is CASSLRTTSSGANVLTF.

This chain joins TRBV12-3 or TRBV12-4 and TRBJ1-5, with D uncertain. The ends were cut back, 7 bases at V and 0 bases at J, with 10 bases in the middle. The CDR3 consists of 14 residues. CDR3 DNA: TGTGCCAGCATTCGAGGTAATAGCAATCAGCCCCAGCATTTT. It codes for CASIRGNSNQPQHF.

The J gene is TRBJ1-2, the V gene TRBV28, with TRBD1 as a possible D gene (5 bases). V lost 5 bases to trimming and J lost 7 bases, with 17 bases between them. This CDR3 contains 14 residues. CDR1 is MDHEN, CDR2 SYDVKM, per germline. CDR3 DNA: TGTGCCAGCAGTCCACCCGGGGCAGCTTCTGGCTACACCTTC. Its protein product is CASSPPGAASGYTF.

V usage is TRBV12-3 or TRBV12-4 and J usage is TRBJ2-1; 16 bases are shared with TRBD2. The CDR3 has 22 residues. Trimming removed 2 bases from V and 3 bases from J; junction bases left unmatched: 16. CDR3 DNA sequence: TGTGCCAGCAGTTTAATAAGTAGGGGACTAGCGGGAGGGCAGGCCCTCTACAATGAGCAGTTCTTC. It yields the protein CASSLISRGLAGGQALYNEQFF.

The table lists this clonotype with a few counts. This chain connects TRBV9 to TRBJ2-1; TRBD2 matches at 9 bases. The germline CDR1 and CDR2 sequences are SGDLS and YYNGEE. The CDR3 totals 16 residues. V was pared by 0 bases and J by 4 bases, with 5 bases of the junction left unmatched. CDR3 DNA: TGTGCCAGCAGCGTAGGAAGCGGGGGGAAATACAATGAGCAGTTCTTC. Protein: CASSVGSGGKYNEQFF.

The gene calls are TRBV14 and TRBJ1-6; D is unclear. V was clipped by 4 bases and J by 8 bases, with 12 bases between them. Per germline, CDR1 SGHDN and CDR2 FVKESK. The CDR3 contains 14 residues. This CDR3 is CASSLIPWDSPLHF. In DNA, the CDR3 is TGTGCCAGCAGCCTAATACCTTGGGATTCACCCCTCCACTTT.

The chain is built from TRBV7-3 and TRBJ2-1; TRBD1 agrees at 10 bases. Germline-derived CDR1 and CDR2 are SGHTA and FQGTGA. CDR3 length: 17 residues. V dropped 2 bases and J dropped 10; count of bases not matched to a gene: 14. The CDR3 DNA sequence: TGTGCCAGCAGCTTAGGACGAGTAGGGACAGGGGTACGCGAGCAGTTCTTC. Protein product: CASSLGRVGTGVREQFF.

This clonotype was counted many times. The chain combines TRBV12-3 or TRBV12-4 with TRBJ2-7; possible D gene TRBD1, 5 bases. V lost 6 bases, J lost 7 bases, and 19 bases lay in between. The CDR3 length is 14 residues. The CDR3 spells CASSLTRASGEQYF. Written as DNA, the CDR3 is TGTGCCAGCAGCCTCACCAGGGCCAGTGGGGAGCAGTACTTC.

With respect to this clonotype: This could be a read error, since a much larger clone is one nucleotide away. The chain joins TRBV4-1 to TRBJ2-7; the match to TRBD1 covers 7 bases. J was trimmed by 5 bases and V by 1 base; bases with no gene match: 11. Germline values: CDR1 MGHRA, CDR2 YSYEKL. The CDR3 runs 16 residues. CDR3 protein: CASSQVKTGFTHEQYF. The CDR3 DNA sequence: TGCGCCAGCAGCCAAGTTAAGACAGGGTTTACCCACGAGCAGTACTTC.

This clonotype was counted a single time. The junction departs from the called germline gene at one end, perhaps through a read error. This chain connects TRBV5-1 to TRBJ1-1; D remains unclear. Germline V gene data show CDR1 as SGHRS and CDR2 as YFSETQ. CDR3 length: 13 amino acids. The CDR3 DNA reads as TGCACCAGCAGCTTTGGAACAAACCCTGAAGCTTTCTTT. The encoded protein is CTSSFGTNPEAFF.

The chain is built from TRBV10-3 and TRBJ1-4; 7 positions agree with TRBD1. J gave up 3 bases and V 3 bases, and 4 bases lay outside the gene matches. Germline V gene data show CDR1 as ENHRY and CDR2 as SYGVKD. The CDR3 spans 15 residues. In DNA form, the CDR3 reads TGTGCCATCAGTGATAGAGGGACAGCTAATGAAAAACTGTTTTTT. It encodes CAISDRGTANEKLFF.

DNA for the CDR3: TGTGCCACCAGTCTAGCGGACCAAGAGACCCAGTACTTC. Its translation is CATSLADQETQYF. The chain recombines TRBV24-1 with TRBJ2-5; 7 bases are a match to TRBD2. Germline V gives CDR1 KGHDR, CDR2 SFDVKD. V was pared by 6 bases and J by 0 bases, with 0 bases of the junction left unmatched. The CDR3 runs to 13 residues.

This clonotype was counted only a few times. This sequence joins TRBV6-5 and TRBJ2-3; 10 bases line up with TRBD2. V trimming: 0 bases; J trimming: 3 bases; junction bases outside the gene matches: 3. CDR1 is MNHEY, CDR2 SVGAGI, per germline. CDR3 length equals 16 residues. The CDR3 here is CASSYSPSGGTDTQYF. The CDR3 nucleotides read TGTGCCAGCAGTTACTCCCCTAGCGGGGGTACAGATACGCAGTATTTT.

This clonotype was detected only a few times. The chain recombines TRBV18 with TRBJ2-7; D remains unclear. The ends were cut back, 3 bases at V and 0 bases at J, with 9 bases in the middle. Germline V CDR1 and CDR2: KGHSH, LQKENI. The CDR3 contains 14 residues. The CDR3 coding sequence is TGTGCCAGCTCACCCACCGCCCCCTCCTACGAGCAGTACTTC. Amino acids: CASSPTAPSYEQYF.